The clone carrying this T cell receptor beta chain came up once. The antigen is not known. This sample also contains other DNA sequences that code for the same CDR3. The record originates from a study of beta chain features in type 1 diabetes. Cell sorting via CD45RO/CCR7/CD25/CD127/CD95/CD27 was performed to obtain CD4+ naive, central memory, regulatory and stem cell-like memory cells. Study-level results: TCRB CDR3s were moderately but significantly shorter in Type 1 diabetes patients in all four CD4+ subsets.

Expressed TCRB transcripts got sequenced, as all isolated RNA was reverse transcribed. Repertoires were generated with immunoSEQ multiplex PCR, while TCRdb's copy carries only in-frame clones and drops some. The data show around 260,000 clones, around 21% seen once. This CDR3 has 13 residues. Trimming stripped 2 bases from V and 0 bases from J, with 4 bases between. Looked up from germline, CDR1 is KGHSH and CDR2 is LQKENI. This clonotype was sampled from a woman aged 40 to 49 with type 1 diabetes. The chain has TRBV18 and TRBJ1-1, with D hard to call. Sequenced: naive CD4+ T cells from blood. The CDR3 loop is CASSPGLNTEAFF. CDR3 sequence (DNA): TGTGCCAGCTCACCAGGCCTGAACACTGAAGCTTTCTTT.